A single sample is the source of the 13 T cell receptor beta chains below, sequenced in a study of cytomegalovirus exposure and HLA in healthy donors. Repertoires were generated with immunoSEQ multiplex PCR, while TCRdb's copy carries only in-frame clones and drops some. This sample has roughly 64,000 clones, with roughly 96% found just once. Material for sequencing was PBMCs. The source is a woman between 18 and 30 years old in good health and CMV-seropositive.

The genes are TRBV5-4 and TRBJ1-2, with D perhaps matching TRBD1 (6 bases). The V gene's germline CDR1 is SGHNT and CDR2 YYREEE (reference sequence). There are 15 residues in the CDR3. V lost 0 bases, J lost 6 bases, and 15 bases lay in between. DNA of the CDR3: TGTGCCAGCAGCTTGGTGGGGGGGCGCTCCCATGGCTACACCTTC. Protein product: CASSLVGGRSHGYTF.

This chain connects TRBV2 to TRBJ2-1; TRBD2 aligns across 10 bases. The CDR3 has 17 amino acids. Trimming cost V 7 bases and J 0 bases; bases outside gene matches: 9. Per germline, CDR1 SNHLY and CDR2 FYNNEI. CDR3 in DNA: TGTGCCAGCAAGAGCGGGAGGGCCTTGGTCTCCTACAATGAGCAGTTCTTC. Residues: CASKSGRALVSYNEQFF.

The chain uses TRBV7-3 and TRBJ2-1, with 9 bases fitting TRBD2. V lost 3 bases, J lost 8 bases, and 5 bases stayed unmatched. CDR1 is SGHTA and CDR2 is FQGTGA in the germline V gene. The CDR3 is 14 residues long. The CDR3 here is CASSFSGGGDEQFF. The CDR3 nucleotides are TGTGCCAGCAGCTTTAGCGGGGGAGGTGATGAGCAGTTCTTC.

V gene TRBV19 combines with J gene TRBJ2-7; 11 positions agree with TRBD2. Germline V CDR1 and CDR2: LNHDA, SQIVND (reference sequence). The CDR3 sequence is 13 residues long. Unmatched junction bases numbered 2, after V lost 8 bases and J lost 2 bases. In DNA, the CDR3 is TGTGCCAGTCAACTAGCGGGGGCCTACGAGCAGTACTTC. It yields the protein CASQLAGAYEQYF.

The CDR3 sequence: CASSLGLAGVQYF. In DNA form, the CDR3 reads TGTGCCAGCAGTCTAGGACTAGCGGGAGTTCAGTACTTC. V and J are TRBV11-3 and TRBJ2-4; TRBD2 agrees at 13 bases. The CDR3 runs to 13 residues. V shed 6 bases and J 11 bases; nucleotides not matched to a gene: 4. From germline, CDR1 is SGHNT and CDR2 YENEEA.

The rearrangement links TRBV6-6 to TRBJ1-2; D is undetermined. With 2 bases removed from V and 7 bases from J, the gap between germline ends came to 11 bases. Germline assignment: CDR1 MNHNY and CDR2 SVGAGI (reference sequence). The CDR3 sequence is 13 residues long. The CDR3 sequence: CASSYLQNGGYTF. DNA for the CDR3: TGTGCCAGCAGTTACCTACAGAATGGTGGCTACACCTTC.

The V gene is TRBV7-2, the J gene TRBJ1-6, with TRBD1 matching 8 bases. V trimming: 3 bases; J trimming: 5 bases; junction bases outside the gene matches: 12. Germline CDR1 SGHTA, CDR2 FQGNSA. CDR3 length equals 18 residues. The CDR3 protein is CASSFRSAGGSDNSPLHF. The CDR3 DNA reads TGTGCCAGCAGCTTCAGATCCGCAGGGGGCAGCGATAATTCACCCCTCCACTTT.

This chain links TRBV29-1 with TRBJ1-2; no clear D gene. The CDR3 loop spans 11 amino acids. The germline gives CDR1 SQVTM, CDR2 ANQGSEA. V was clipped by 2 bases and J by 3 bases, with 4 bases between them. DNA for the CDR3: TGCAGCGTTGAACAGGACTATGGCTACACCTTC. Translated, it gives CSVEQDYGYTF.

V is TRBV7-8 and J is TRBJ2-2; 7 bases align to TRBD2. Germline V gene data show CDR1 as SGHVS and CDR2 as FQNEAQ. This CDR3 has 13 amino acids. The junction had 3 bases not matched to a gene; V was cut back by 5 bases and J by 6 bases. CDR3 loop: CASSPGLAGELFF. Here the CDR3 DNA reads TGTGCCAGCAGCCCAGGACTAGCCGGGGAGCTGTTTTTT.

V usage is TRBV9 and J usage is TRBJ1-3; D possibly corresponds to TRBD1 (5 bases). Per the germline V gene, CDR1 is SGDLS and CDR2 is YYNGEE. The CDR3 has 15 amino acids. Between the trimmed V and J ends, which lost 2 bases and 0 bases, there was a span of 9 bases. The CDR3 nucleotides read TGTGCCAGCAGCGTTGGACACCTCTCTGGAAACACCATATATTTT. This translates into CASSVGHLSGNTIYF.

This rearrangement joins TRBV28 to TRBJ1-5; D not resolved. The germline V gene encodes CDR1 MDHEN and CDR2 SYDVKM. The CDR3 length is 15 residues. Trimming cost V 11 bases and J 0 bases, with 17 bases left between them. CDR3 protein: CASGGGPYSNQPQHF. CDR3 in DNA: TGTGCCTCAGGCGGCGGGCCATATAGCAATCAGCCCCAGCATTTT.

In nucleotides, the CDR3 is TGTGCCAGCAGTTTGACTAGCCGAAACTCCTACAATGAGCAGTTCTTC. This encodes CASSLTSRNSYNEQFF. The chain uses TRBV2 and TRBJ2-1, with 7 bases fitting TRBD2. The J segment lost 0 bases and the V segment lost 5 bases, leaving 7 bases of the junction unmatched. CDR3 size: 16 residues. Germline assignment: CDR1 SNHLY and CDR2 FYNNEI.

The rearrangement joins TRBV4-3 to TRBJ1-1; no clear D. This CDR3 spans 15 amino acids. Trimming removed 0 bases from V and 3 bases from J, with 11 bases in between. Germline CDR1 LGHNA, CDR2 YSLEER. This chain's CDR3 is CASSQDPGGDTEAFF. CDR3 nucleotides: TGCGCCAGCAGCCAAGATCCGGGAGGTGACACTGAAGCTTTCTTT.